These 21 T cell receptor beta chains came from one sample sequenced in a study of T cell responses to AZD1222 COVID-19 vaccine. Assay: immunoSEQ multiplex PCR; the TCRdb copy retains only in-frame clones and omits some. The sample includes 75,000 to 85,000 clones, 90% of them seen just once. Sequenced here: peripheral blood, sampled 28 days after the second AZD1222 dose. Receptor source: an adult who received the AZD1222 COVID-19 vaccine.

J is TRBJ2-5 and V is TRBV9; 7 bases match TRBD2. The CDR3 loop spans 14 amino acids. CDR1 SGDLS and CDR2 YYNGEE come from the germline V gene. Trimming at V came to 0 bases and at J to 2 bases, leaving 1 base not matched to a gene. In DNA form, the CDR3 reads TGTGCCAGCAGCGTAGGGGGAGGGCAAGAGACCCAGTACTTC. Its translation: CASSVGGGQETQYF.

The chain employs TRBV4-1 and TRBJ1-4; D not resolved. Trimming removed 0 bases at V and 3 bases at J, with 20 bases between. CDR1 is MGHRA and CDR2 is YSYEKL in the germline V gene. The CDR3 length is 19 residues. CDR3 nucleotides: TGCGCCAGCAGCCAAGATTACGAGTCCGGGGTTAGGTCTAATGAAAAACTGTTTTTT. It is translated as CASSQDYESGVRSNEKLFF.

The chain has TRBV7-6 and TRBJ2-7; 9 bases are a match to TRBD1. The CDR3 length is 15 residues. Germline-derived CDR1 and CDR2 are SGHVS and FNYEAQ. Losses at the gene ends were 5 bases for V and 7 bases for J; bases not matched to a gene: 12. The CDR3 is CASSPPGTGNQEQYF. CDR3 nucleotide sequence: TGTGCCAGCAGCCCACCCGGGACAGGGAATCAAGAGCAGTACTTC.

The chain links TRBV14 to TRBJ2-1; 12 bases are shared with TRBD2. Germline CDR1 is SGHDN and CDR2 is FVKESK. This CDR3 has 20 residues. V shed 2 bases and J 4 bases; nucleotides not matched to a gene: 15. CDR3 loop: CASSQPLAGGSLRGYNEQFF. The CDR3, as DNA: TGTGCCAGCAGCCAACCACTAGCGGGGGGCTCCCTGAGAGGGTACAATGAGCAGTTCTTC.

The V call is TRBV5-1, the J call TRBJ2-7; TRBD1 aligns across 9 bases. The CDR3 runs 14 residues. Germline CDR1 is SGHRS and CDR2 is YFSETQ. Unmatched junction bases numbered 6, after V lost 3 bases and J lost 5 bases. The CDR3 sequence: CASSWGDRVHEQYF. The DNA of the CDR3 is TGCGCCAGCAGCTGGGGGGACAGGGTACACGAGCAGTACTTC.

This clone was recorded once. This chain links TRBV28 with TRBJ1-4; D not certain. Germline CDR1 and CDR2: MDHEN and SYDVKM. The CDR3 loop spans 11 amino acids. V was shortened by 3 bases and J by 14 bases, with 10 bases between the two germline ends. This CDR3 is CASSFMTKLFF. For the CDR3, the DNA is TGTGCCAGCAGTTTTATGACAAAGCTGTTTTTT.

This chain links TRBV29-1 with TRBJ2-7, with TRBD1 matching over 8 bases. This CDR3 has 14 residues. With 4 bases clipped from V and 5 bases from J, the junction kept 10 bases outside the gene matches. Per the germline V gene, CDR1 is SQVTM and CDR2 is ANQGSEA. CDR3 DNA: TGCAGCGTTGTTGGCAGACAGGGGTTGCACGAGCAGTACTTC. Protein sequence: CSVVGRQGLHEQYF.

CDR3 DNA: TGTGCCACCCTCTCCGGGGCTCATGGAAACACCATATATTTT. Its protein product is CATLSGAHGNTIYF. The V call is TRBV6-5, the J call TRBJ1-3; D is possibly TRBD1 (5 bases). V was shortened by 10 bases and J by 3 bases, with 16 bases between the two germline ends. Germline V lookup: CDR1 MNHEY, CDR2 SVGAGI. The CDR3 extends over 14 amino acids.

The chain uses TRBV4-1 and TRBJ2-7; no reliable D call. V lost 1 base and J 0 bases, leaving 13 bases between the germline ends. The length of the CDR3 is 16 residues. Germline V gene lookup returns CDR1 MGHRA and CDR2 YSYEKL. In DNA, the CDR3 is TGCGCCAGCAGCCAAGTGTGGCCACCCTCCTCCTACGAGCAGTACTTC. Its translation: CASSQVWPPSSYEQYF.

This clone was counted once. The CDR3, as DNA: TGTGCCAGCTCACCACCGAAGAACACTGAAGCTTTCTTT. Protein product: CASSPPKNTEAFF. The chain recombines TRBV18 with TRBJ1-1; D uncertain. The CDR3 runs 13 residues. In germline, CDR1 is KGHSH, CDR2 LQKENI. V gave up 0 bases and J gave up 1 base, with 3 bases separating them. Supplemented by reference TRBV18 and TRBJ1-1, the full variable domain reads NAGVMQNPRHLVRRRGQEARLRCSPMKGHSHVYWYRQLPEEGLKFMVYLQKENIIDESGMPKERFSAEFPKEGPSILRIQQVVRGDSAAYFCASSPPKNTEAFFGQGTRLTVV.

The chain carries TRBV6-4 and TRBJ1-1; no clear D. This CDR3 spans 9 amino acids. Germline V lookup: CDR1 MRHNA, CDR2 SNTAGT. V dropped 4 bases and J dropped 9 bases, with 3 bases sitting between them. This chain's CDR3 is CASSVQAFF. CDR3 coding DNA: TGTGCCAGCAGTGTCCAAGCTTTCTTT.

The genes are TRBV11-2 and TRBJ2-3; the D is unclear. The CDR3 is 15 residues long. The germline CDR1 and CDR2 sequences are SGHAT and FQNNGV. V shed 2 bases and J shed 3 bases, with 12 bases lying between them. Here the CDR3 DNA reads TGTGCCAGCAGCTTAAACGCAGGTTGGACAGATACGCAGTATTTT. Encoded protein: CASSLNAGWTDTQYF.

This clone was detected once. The chain recombines TRBV19 with TRBJ2-7; 7 bases match TRBD2. V shed 7 bases and J 5 bases; nucleotides not matched to a gene: 8. This CDR3 spans 13 amino acids. CDR1 and CDR2 from the germline V gene are LNHDA and SQIVND (reference sequence). The CDR3 coding sequence is TGTGCCAGTACGGGAGGTCGCTCTAACGAGCAGTACTTC. This encodes CASTGGRSNEQYF.

This chain links TRBV5-4 with TRBJ2-1; TRBD1 matches 7 bases. Looked up from germline, CDR1 is SGHNT and CDR2 is YYREEE (reference sequence). Losses at the gene ends were 4 bases for V and 9 bases for J; bases not matched to a gene: 4. The CDR3 contains 12 residues. The chain's CDR3 is CASSPGGSEQFF. CDR3 nucleotides: TGTGCCAGCAGCCCAGGGGGTTCTGAGCAGTTCTTC.

The V gene is TRBV4-3, the J gene TRBJ2-1; TRBD1 might be the D (7 bases). The CDR3 spans 16 residues. The V gene lost 4 bases and the J gene lost 4 bases, with 17 bases spanning the gap. Germline CDR1 and CDR2: LGHNA and YSLEER. The CDR3 DNA reads as TGCGCCAGCAGCCTCACGGAGGGGGCCAAATACAATGAGCAGTTCTTC. Its translation: CASSLTEGAKYNEQFF.

The chain joins TRBV4-1 to TRBJ1-3; D possibly corresponds to TRBD1 (5 bases). The CDR3 extends over 14 amino acids. Germline V gene sequence: CDR1 MGHRA, CDR2 YSYEKL. The V and J ends lost 1 base and 7 bases respectively, with 11 bases between them. CDR3: CASSQGGGGNTIYF. The DNA of the CDR3 is TGCGCCAGCAGCCAAGGGGGTGGGGGGAACACCATATATTTT.

This chain links TRBV24-1 with TRBJ2-5; 9 bases are shared with TRBD1. Unmatched junction bases numbered 8, after V lost 5 bases and J lost 5 bases. The CDR3 runs to 15 residues. Germline V CDR1 and CDR2: KGHDR, SFDVKD. The CDR3: CATSGRDRVDETQYF. In nucleotides, the CDR3 is TGTGCCACCAGTGGTAGGGACAGGGTTGATGAGACCCAGTACTTC.

The rearrangement joins TRBV24-1 to TRBJ2-2; D is perhaps TRBD1 or TRBD2 (6 bases each). From germline, CDR1 is KGHDR and CDR2 SFDVKD. The V and J ends lost 5 bases and 1 base respectively, with 19 bases between them. CDR3 length: 18 amino acids. CDR3 nucleotides: TGTGCCACCAGTGTTCTAAGTCCGGGGGCCCAGAACACCGGGGAGCTGTTTTTT. Encoded protein: CATSVLSPGAQNTGELFF.

CDR3 amino acids: CASSLTVKGRAPLHF. CDR3 bases: TGTGCCAGCAGCTTAACAGTCAAAGGACGGGCCCCCCTCCACTTT. The chain combines TRBV7-8 with TRBJ1-6; D gene unclear. Deletions cut 2 bases from V and 13 bases from J, with 18 bases between. CDR1 and CDR2 (germline): SGHVS, FQNEAQ. This CDR3 has 15 amino acids.

The chain joins TRBV11-2 to TRBJ2-1; 9 bases fit TRBD1. The CDR3 covers 15 residues. After removal of 5 bases from V and 2 bases from J, the junction contained 4 bases not matched to a gene. Germline CDR1 and CDR2: SGHAT and FQNNGV. The CDR3 spells CASSLQGATYNEQFF. Here the CDR3 DNA reads TGTGCCAGCAGCCTACAGGGGGCAACCTACAATGAGCAGTTCTTC.

The V and J genes are TRBV19 and TRBJ1-5, with 11 nucleotides matching TRBD1. Germline assignment: CDR1 LNHDA and CDR2 SQIVND (reference sequence). This CDR3 is built from 16 residues. Trimming cost V 5 bases and J 5 bases; bases outside gene matches: 8. CDR3 DNA: TGTGCCAGTAGTCCTCAGGGACAGGGGGGATATCAGCCCCAGCATTTT. It codes for CASSPQGQGGYQPQHF.